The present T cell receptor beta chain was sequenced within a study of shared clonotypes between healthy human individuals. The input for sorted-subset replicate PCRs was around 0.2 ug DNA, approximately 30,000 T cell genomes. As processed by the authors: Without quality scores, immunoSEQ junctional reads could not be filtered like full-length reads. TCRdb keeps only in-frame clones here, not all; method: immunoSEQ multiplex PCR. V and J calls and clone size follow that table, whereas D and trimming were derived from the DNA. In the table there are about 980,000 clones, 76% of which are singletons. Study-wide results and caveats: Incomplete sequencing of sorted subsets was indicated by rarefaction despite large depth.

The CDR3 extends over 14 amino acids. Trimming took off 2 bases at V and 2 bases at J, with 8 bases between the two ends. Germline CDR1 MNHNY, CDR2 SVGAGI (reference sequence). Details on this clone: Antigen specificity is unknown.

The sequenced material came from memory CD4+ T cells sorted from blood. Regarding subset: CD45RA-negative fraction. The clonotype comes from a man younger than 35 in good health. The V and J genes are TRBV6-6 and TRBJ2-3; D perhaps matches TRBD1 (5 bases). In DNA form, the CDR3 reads TGTGCCAGCAGTTACGAAGGGGTCACAGATACGCAGTATTTT. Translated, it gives CASSYEGVTDTQYF.